This record covers a single T cell receptor beta chain. The antigen is not known. Sequenced by immunoSEQ multiplex PCR; TCRdb stores in-frame clones only, minus some. Counted here are over 50,000 clones, 60% to 80% occurring once; the ten biggest clones make up 5%. The sample originates from a study of T cell responses to AZD1222 COVID-19 vaccine. The V gene end was trimmed by 10 bases and the J gene end by 2 bases; junction bases not matched to a gene: 2. This CDR3 comprises 13 residues. The germline V gene encodes CDR1 KGHDR and CDR2 SFDVKD. General study results and limits: When two AZD1222 doses had been given, Spike-specific TCR breadth and depth rose. Most donors were white British and more were female, and clonal diversity was possibly underestimated.

The sample here was peripheral blood, taken 28 days after the second AZD1222 dose. The receptor was isolated from an adult who received the AZD1222 COVID-19 vaccine. The chain carries TRBV24-1 and TRBJ2-2, with 8 bases identical to TRBD1. Here the CDR3 reads CATGQGNTGELFF. In DNA, the CDR3 is TGTGCCACAGGACAGGGCAACACCGGGGAGCTGTTTTTT.